This T cell receptor beta chain was captured by sequencing in a study of cytomegalovirus exposure and HLA in healthy donors listed by TCRdb under 2017. About the study as a whole: An earlier analysis of some 600 of the donors reported 276 Gb of sequence data and 100 million to 120 million unique TCR beta sequences obtained from 180 million or so T cells. Approximately 300 gigabases of sequencing data and around 85 million unique TCR sequences made up an early release that covered approximately 700 HLA-typed donors. The genetic ancestry cluster associated with self-reported Caucasian donors included 81% of the roughly 400 genotyped donors. The study aimed to test whether signatures of past pathogen exposure could be identified by cataloging public T cell receptors. The study profiled the T cell repertoires of some 610 subjects by immunosequencing and related them to cytomegalovirus serostatus. Along with the approximately 700-subject first cohort, a separate validation cohort of over 90 different subjects was used. The study combined high-throughput TCR immunosequencing, statistical association of individual TCRs with disease status, and machine learning to predict cytomegalovirus infection status. A later analysis re-analyzed previously published TCR beta repertoires from hundreds of donors and added high-resolution HLA genotyping to study TCR occurrence patterns. Rather than drawing on any new phenotypic data, the later analysis identified candidate immune exposures from TCR beta sequences and the way those sequences occurred across donors. In an earlier analysis of 587 of the donors, high-throughput TCR beta sequencing was used to judge whether each TCR beta V gene segment behaved as functional or pseudogenic. Donor age, sex, ethnicity and CMV serostatus were compiled together with the repertoire data. A later genetic analysis took genome-wide SNP genotypes for 398 of the 666 donors and used that subset as a discovery cohort. All discovery cohort repertoires had been generated on a single sequencing platform. Both class I and class II loci were covered by HLA typing, at four-digit resolution. The number of typed donors differed by locus: about 620-640 for A, B, C, DRB1 and DQB1; 500 to 550 for DQA1; about 600 for DPA1; and about 450 for DPB1. Four or five DR-DQ haplotypes were handled as single units for association and clustering because linkage in the cohort was strong. On average, around 230,000 unique TCR beta nucleotide sequences were sequenced per donor among fewer than 500 genotyped donors of the cohort, with 15% to 20% of those sequences being non-productive.

In regard to this clone: Its binding antigen is unknown. No base qualities exist here, and no much larger clone lies one base off it.

Deletion took 1 base off V and 4 bases off J, with a span of 15 bases between the germline ends. From its cysteine to its phenylalanine, the CDR3 spans 15 amino acids. The kept DNA is CDR3 alone, 45 bases in frame from the first base. Reading the germline V gene gives CDR1 SGHRS and CDR2 YFSETQ. The paper as a whole reports these results and caveats: Some IMGT-functional V segments, including TRBV6-2 and TRBV6-3, could not be distinguished by the 87-base-pair reads and were therefore excluded. Roughly uniform sequencing depth across donors was assumed in presence/absence analyses, although this assumption may not hold. In a later analysis, most CMV-associated TCR beta chains were found to appear HLA-restricted, with HLA associations seemingly driven largely by CMV exposure. Because counts were too low, approximately 15 rarely observed V segments, including chromosome 9 orphons, were excluded from the earlier analysis of 500 to 700 of the donors. The classifier was reported to diagnose cytomegalovirus status with high specificity and sensitivity in both the original cohort and the validation cohort. In a later analysis, some 17,000 TCR beta sequences were associated with specific HLA alleles at a false discovery rate of 0.05. When HLA alleles, especially DR and DQ, strongly co-occurred, TCR associations were difficult to assign to individual alleles. HLA typing was unavailable for some donors at each locus, so association tests used only the typed subset. Most TCR sequences were seen in very few donors, while some public TCRs were found in many individuals. In a later analysis, several top co-occurrence clusters were reported to appear linked to parvovirus B19, influenza, CMV and Epstein-Barr virus. According to the authors, the approach could potentially be generalized to other disease states and immunological phenotypes. A later genetic analysis associated a missense DCLRE1C variant with V-gene and J-gene trimming of TCR beta chains, and an independent cohort replicated the association. In the study, approximately 160 TCR beta chains were listed as associated with cytomegalovirus. A later genetic analysis reported fewer N-insertions in productive TCRs among donors in an Asian-associated ancestry cluster than the roughly 700-donor mean. For the cohort, immune exposure information was limited to CMV serostatus. In vitro tests confirmed that three of the cytomegalovirus-associated TCR beta chains recognize cytomegalovirus antigens. In a later analysis, HLA-associated TCR beta chains showed more clonal expansion and lower generation probabilities than non-associated chains that were equally common. Only TCR beta chains were sequenced in this cohort, and the absence of alpha or paired-chain data limited detectable features. The sequencing pipeline was judged likely to have produced a cluster of highly shared sequence variants as a technical artifact. A further reported finding was that TCR beta sequences accurately predicted the HLA-A and HLA-B alleles for most subjects in the first cohort. According to a later analysis, TCR association rates differed among HLA loci, with DRB1 alleles showing the most associated TCRs and HLA-C alleles showing the fewest. Correlated functional status among segregating V segments might be attributable to linkage disequilibrium, but an unknown experimental factor could not be ruled out. Broadly in line with IMGT annotations, most TCR beta V segments showed up in productive rearrangements about 90% or about 30% of the time in an earlier analysis of approximately 600 of the donors.

The cohort was made up of 666 healthy bone marrow donors. Cohort members were all nominally healthy when sampled, although unrecorded immune exposures were likely present. The donor was CMV seronegative and belonged to the group of 380 or so seronegative cohort members. Every donor gave a peripheral blood sample, and the peripheral blood mononuclear cells from that sample were used for TCR beta sequencing. The Qiagen DNeasy Blood Extraction Kit was used to extract genomic DNA from the blood cell samples. The method behind the library was the immunoSEQ multiplex PCR assay. A mixture of 60 forward primers for TCR Vbeta segments and 13 reverse primers for TCR Jbeta segments was used in the multiplex PCR. Amplification of the CDR3 region of rearranged TCR beta genes was performed with a multiplex PCR assay on genomic DNA. The amplified TCR beta libraries were sequenced on the Illumina HiSeq System as 87-base-pair reads. The authors' pipeline ran thus. In a later analysis, around 80 million unique TCR beta chains were counted across the roughly 700 repertoires, and some 10 million of these chains were shared by at least two donors. To remove PCR and sequencing errors, raw reads were error-corrected and collapsed into unique sequences using a nearest-neighbor algorithm that merged closely related sequences. CDR3 sequences were aligned to IMGT reference sequences to assign V, D and J gene segments. For a sequence to be retained, at least a six-nucleotide match to both a V gene segment and a J gene segment was required. Rearrangements were called productive when the CDR3 lacked stop codons and stayed in frame with V and J; all others were non-productive. CDR3 was defined by IMGT convention, running from the second conserved V-encoded cysteine to the conserved J-encoded phenylalanine. Sequences without an unambiguous match to a single V gene segment were excluded from the earlier analysis of about 600 of the donors. In an earlier analysis of approximately 590 of the donors, a V segment was called functional when productive rearrangements were above 56.7%, and segregating when the standard deviation between donors exceeded 5%. A statistical classification framework was built to diagnose cytomegalovirus status from the catalog of TCR beta chain sequences. V and J gene assignment, in a later analysis, came from comparing TCR nucleotide sequences with IMGT/GENE-DB human TR gene sequences. Using the TCRdist pipeline, a later analysis assigned CDR3 sequences along with most-parsimonious VDJ recombination scenarios. A later analysis defined each TCR beta chain by its CDR3 amino acid sequence plus V-gene family, and excluded reads lacking a unique V-gene family. As a way to deal with suspected cross-contamination and a sequencing artifact, a later analysis dropped 640 or so nucleotide sequences that were highly shared and had low generation probability. For each public chain, a later analysis derived a clonal expansion index from normalized ranks of inferred template counts within each repertoire. In a later analysis, generation probabilities were computed with a VDJ recombination model fitted to out-of-frame rearrangements, and the resulting probabilities were checked against IGoR. Hypergeometric tests were used in a later analysis to score TCR-TCR, TCR-HLA and TCR-CMV co-occurrence, with a repertoire-size bias correction applied to the TCR pairs. To estimate false discovery rates, a later analysis permuted the HLA or CMV assignments 20 times. In a later analysis, co-occurring TCRs were grouped using DBSCAN, with TCRdist sequence similarity added in when clustering inside HLA-allele-positive subsets. Repertoires with fewer than 30,000 or more than 120,000 public chains, plus five repertoires with anomalous nucleotide sharing, were excluded from co-occurrence clustering. As stored in TCRdb, this immuneACCESS dataset retains in-frame rearrangements with V and J assigned. A fraction of the clones does not appear; measured against another copy, unresolved V genes explain less than half of the discrepancy, and the remainder lacks a known reason. The V and J calls and the clone size are those of that table, but D and trimming were determined from the DNA. The sample contains roughly 100,000 clones, around 75% of them found a single time. Together, the top ten hold around 1.2% of the sample.

Sequences were obtained from PBMCs. This receptor chain uses TRBV5-1 and TRBJ2-7, and the D gene may be TRBD1, 5 bases matching. The TCR was taken from a man aged 35-49 years in good health and CMV-seronegative. This receptor has the CDR3 CASSLFQGAPYEQYF. The sequenced DNA is TGCGCCAGCAGCTTGTTCCAGGGTGCCCCATACGAGCAGTACTTC.